The clone carrying this TCR beta chain was counted only a few times. What it binds is not known. This beta chain turned up in a library designed for alpha chains; as an off-target read, its abundance says little. This sample stems from a study of spatial heterogeneity in lung cancer. General study results and limits: It was found that expanded intratumoral alpha and beta TCR counts tracked tumor mutation counts.

TCRdb re-derived calls from the 5' RACE reads in MiXCR, one entry per CDR3 protein. The sample includes fewer than 6,000 distinct CDR3 sequences, around 5% of them seen just once. The CDR3 has 14 amino acids. The germline V gene encodes CDR1 SNHLY and CDR2 FYNNEI. V dropped 0 bases and J dropped 5 bases, with 8 bases sitting between them. Time point in this sample: sample taken at primary tumor resection. About 73 TRACERx patients with early, untreated non-small cell lung cancer donated samples. Sequencing was performed on lung tumor tissue, taken at surgery. The TCR was taken from a male donor with early-stage non-small cell lung cancer. The rearrangement joins TRBV2 to TRBJ1-5; the D is unclear. CDR3 nucleotides: TGTGCCAGCAGTGAAGCTTATGGAGATCAGCCCCAGCATTTT. Its translation: CASSEAYGDQPQHF.